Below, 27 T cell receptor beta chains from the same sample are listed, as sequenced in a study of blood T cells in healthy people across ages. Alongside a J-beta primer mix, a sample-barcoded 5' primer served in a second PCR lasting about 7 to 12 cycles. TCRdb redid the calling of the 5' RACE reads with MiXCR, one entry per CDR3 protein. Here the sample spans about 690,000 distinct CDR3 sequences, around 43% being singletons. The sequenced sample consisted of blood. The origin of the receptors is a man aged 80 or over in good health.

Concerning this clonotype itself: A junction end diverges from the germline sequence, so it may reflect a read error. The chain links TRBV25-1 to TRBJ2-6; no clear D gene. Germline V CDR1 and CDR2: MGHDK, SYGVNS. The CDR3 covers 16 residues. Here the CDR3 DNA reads TGTGTCAGCAGTGAATATAGTCAATCTGGGGCCAACGTCCTGACTTTC. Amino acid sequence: CVSSEYSQSGANVLTF.

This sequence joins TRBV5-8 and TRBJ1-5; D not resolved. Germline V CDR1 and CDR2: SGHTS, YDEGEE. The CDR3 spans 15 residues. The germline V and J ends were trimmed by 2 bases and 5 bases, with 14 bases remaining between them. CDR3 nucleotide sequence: TGTGCCAGCAGCTTTTCTGTAAAGGCGGATCAGCCCCAGCATTTT. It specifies CASSFSVKADQPQHF.

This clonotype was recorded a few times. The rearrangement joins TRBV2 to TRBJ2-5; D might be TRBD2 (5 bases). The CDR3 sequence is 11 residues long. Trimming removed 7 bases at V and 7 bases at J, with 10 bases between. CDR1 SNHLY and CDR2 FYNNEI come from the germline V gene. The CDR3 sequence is CASNPGGTQYF. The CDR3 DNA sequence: TGTGCCAGCAACCCAGGAGGGACCCAGTACTTC.

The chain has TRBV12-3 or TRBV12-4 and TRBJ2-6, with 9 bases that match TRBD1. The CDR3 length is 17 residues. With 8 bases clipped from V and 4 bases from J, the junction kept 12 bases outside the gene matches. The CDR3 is CASGSTGGYAGANVLTF. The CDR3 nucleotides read TGTGCCAGCGGCTCGACAGGGGGTTATGCAGGGGCCAACGTCCTGACTTTC.

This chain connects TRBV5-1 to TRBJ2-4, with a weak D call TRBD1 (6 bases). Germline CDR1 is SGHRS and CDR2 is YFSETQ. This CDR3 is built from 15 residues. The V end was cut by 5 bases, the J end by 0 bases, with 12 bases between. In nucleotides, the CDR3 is TGCGCCAGCAGACCCGGACAGATAGCCAAAAACATTCAGTACTTC. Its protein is CASRPGQIAKNIQYF.

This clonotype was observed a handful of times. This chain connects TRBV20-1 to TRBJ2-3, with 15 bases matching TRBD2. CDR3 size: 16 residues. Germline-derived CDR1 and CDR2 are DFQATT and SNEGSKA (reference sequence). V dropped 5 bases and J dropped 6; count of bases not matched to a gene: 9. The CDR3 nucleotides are TGCAGTGCTTATAGGACTAGCGGGAGGGCCCCGGATACGCAGTATTTT. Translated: CSAYRTSGRAPDTQYF.

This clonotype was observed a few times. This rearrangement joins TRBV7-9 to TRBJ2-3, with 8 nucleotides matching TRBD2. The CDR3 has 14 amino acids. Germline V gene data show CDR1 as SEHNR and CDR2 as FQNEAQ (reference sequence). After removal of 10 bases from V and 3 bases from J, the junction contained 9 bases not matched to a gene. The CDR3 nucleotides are TGTGCCACCTCCGGGACTAGTGGGACAGATACGCAGTATTTT. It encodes CATSGTSGTDTQYF.

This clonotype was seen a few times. This chain's CDR3 is CASSESLMPLHF. In DNA, the CDR3 is TGTGCCAGCAGTGAAAGCCTAATGCCCCTCCACTTT. The genes are TRBV6-1 and TRBJ1-6; no clear D. CDR1 is MNHNS and CDR2 is SASEGT in the germline V gene. The CDR3 is 12 amino acids. The V end lost 2 bases, the J end lost 13 bases, and 9 bases lay between the germline ends.

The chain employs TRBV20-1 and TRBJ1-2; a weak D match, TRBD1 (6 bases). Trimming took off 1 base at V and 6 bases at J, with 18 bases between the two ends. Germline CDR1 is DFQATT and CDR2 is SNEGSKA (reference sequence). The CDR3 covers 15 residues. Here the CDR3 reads CSARARTALLDGYTF. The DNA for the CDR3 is TGCAGTGCTAGAGCCCGGACAGCGCTCTTGGATGGCTACACCTTC.

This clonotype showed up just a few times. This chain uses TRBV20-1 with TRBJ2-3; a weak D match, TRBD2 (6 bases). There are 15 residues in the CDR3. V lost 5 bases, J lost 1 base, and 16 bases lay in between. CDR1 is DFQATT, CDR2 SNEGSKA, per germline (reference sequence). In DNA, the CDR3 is TGCAGTGCTTCCCCTGGGGGGTGGGGCACAGATACGCAGTATTTT. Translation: CSASPGGWGTDTQYF.

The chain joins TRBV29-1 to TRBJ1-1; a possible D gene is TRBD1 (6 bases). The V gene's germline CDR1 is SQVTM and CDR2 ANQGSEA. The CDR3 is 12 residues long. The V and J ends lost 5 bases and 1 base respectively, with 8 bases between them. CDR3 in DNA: TGCAGCGTTCGAGGGGGGAACACTGAAGCTTTCTTT. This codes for CSVRGGNTEAFF. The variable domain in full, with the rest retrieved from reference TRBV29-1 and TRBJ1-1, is SAVISQKPSRDICQRGTSLTIQCQVDSQVTMMFWYRQQPGQSLTLIATANQGSEATYESGFVIDKFPISRPNLTFSTLTVSNMSPEDSSIYLCSVRGGNTEAFFGQGTRLTVV.

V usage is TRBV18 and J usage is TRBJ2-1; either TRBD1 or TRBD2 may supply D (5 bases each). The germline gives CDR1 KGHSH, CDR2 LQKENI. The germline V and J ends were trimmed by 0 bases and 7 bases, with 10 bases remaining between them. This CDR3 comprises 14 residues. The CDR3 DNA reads TGTGCCAGCTCACCACCAGGGACGCAAAATGAGCAGTTCTTC. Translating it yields CASSPPGTQNEQFF.

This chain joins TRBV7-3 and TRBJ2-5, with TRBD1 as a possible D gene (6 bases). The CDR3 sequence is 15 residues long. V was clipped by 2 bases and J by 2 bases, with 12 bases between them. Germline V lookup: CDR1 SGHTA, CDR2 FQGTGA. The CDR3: CASSLGSGQQETQYF. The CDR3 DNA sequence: TGTGCCAGCAGCTTAGGGTCTGGACAGCAAGAGACCCAGTACTTC. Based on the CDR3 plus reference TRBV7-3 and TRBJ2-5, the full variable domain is GAGVSQTPSNKVTEKGKYVELRCDPISGHTALYWYRQSLGQGPEFLIYFQGTGAADDSGLPNDRFFAVRPEGSVSTLKIQRTERGDSAVYLCASSLGSGQQETQYFGPGTRLLVL.

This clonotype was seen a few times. The CDR3 nucleotides are TGTGCCAGCAGTTACGAGCCTGGGACCACTGACTACGAGCAGTACTTC. This translates into CASSYEPGTTDYEQYF. V gene TRBV6-5 combines with J gene TRBJ2-5; D possibly uses TRBD1 or TRBD2 (5 bases each). TRBJ2-7 matches the DNA end more closely, so the J call is doubtful. The CDR3 length is 16 residues. The germline V gene encodes CDR1 MNHEY and CDR2 SVGAGI.

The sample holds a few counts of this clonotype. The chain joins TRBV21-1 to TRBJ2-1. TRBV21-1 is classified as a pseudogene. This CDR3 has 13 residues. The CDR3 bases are TGTGCCAGCAACTGGAGTTCCTACAATGAGCAGTTCTTC. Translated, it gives CASNWSSYNEQFF.

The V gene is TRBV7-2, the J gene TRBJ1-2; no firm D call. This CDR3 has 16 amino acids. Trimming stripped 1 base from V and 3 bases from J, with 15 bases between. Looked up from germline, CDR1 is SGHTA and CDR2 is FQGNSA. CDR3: CASSLGPFTRDYGYTF. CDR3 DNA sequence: TGTGCCAGCAGCTTAGGCCCGTTTACTAGGGACTATGGCTACACCTTC.

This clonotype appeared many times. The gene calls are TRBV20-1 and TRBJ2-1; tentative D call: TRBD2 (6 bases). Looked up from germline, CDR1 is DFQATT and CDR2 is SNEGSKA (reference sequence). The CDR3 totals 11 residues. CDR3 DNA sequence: TGCTCAGTAGCGGCATACAATGAGCAGTTCTTC. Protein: CSVAAYNEQFF.

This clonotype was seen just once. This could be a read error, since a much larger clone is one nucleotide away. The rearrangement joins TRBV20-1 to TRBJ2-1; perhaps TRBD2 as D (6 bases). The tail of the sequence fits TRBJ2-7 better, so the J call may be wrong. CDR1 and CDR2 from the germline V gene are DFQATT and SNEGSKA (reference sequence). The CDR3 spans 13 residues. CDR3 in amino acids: CSARGTSYNEQYF. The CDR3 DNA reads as TGCAGTGCTAGGGGGACTTCTTACAATGAGCAGTACTTC.

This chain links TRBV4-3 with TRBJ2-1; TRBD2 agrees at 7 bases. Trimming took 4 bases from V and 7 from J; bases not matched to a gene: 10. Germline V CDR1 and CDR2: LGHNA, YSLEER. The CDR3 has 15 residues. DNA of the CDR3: TGCGCCAGCAGCCCTCGATGGAGCGGGGTGAATGAGCAGTTCTTC. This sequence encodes CASSPRWSGVNEQFF.

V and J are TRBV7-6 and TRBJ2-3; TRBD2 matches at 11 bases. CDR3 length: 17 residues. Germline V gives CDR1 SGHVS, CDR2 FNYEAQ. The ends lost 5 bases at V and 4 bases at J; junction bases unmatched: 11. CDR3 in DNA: TGTGCCAGCAGCCTACCGGTTAGCGGGGGGGAGGCAGATACGCAGTATTTT. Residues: CASSLPVSGGEADTQYF.

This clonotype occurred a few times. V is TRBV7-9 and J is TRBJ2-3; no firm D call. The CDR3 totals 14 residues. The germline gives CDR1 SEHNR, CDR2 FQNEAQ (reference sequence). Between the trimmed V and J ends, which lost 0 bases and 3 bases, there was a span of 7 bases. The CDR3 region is CASSLASQTDTQYF. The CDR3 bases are TGTGCCAGCAGCTTAGCATCTCAAACAGATACGCAGTATTTT.

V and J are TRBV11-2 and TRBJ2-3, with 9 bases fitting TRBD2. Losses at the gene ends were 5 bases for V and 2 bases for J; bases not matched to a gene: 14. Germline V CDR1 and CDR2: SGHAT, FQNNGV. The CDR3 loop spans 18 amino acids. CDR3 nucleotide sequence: TGTGCCAGCAGCCCCCGGGTAGCGGGGGCCTCTCCCACAGATACGCAGTATTTT. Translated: CASSPRVAGASPTDTQYF.

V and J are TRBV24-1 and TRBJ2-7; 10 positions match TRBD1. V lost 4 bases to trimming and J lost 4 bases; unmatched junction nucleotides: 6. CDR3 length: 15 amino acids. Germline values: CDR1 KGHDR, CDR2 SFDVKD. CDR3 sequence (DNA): TGTGCCACCAGTGACCGTCGGACAGGGGGGTACGAGCAGTACTTC. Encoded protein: CATSDRRTGGYEQYF.

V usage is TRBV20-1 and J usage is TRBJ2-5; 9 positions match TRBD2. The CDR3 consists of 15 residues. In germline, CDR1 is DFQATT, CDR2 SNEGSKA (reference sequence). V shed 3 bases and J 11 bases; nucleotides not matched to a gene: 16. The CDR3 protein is CSARVAGGPNNEQYF. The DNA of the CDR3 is TGCAGTGCTAGGGTCGCGGGAGGGCCGAACAATGAGCAGTACTTC.

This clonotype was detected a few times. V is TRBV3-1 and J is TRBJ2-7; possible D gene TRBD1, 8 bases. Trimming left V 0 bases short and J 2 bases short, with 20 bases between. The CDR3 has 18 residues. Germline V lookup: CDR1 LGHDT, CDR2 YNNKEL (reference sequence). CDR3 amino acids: CASSQDQRDRRLTYEQYF. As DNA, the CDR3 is TGTGCCAGCAGCCAAGACCAGCGGGACAGGAGACTAACCTACGAGCAGTACTTC.

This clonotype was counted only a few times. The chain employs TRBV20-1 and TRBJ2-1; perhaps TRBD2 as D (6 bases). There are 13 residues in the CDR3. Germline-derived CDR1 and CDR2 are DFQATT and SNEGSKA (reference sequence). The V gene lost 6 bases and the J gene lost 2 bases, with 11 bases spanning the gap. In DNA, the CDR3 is TGCAGTGCGGTCGGAGGGACCTACAATGAGCAGTTCTTC. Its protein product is CSAVGGTYNEQFF.

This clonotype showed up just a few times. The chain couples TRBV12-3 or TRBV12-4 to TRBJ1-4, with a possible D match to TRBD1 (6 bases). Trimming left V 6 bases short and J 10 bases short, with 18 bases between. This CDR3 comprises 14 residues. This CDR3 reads CASSPDRIEGKLFF. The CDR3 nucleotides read TGTGCCAGCAGCCCTGACAGGATTGAGGGAAAACTGTTTTTT.